One and the same sample provided the 30 T cell receptor beta chains below, sequenced in a study of tumor-infiltrating lymphocytes in primary liver carcinoma. Researchers generated TCR beta cDNA from approximately 450 ng of total RNA, relying on a constant-region primer. Three-round nested multiplex PCR performed with slightly modified ARM-PCR produced the TCR beta libraries. Investigators reported that the first two PCR rounds, at 10 cycles each, used TRBV1-TRBV30 forward primers with a C-beta reverse primer. TCRdb processed the multiplex PCR reads anew with MiXCR; each CDR3 protein has one entry. The sample carries under 150,000 distinct CDR3 sequences, roughly 75% recorded once. Unsorted bulk tissue of about 18-34 mg yielded co-extracted RNA and DNA. The specimen was tumor-adjacent normal liver tissue. Every receptor here comes from a woman between 55 and 75 years old with primary liver carcinoma and hepatitis B virus infection.

This clonotype qualifies as medium-sized. The gene calls are TRBV14 and TRBJ2-3; 9 positions agree with TRBD2. The CDR3 totals 17 residues. Germline assignment: CDR1 SGHDN and CDR2 FVKESK. Trimming took 4 bases from V and 4 from J; bases not matched to a gene: 12. In DNA form, the CDR3 reads TGTGCCAGCAGCCCCGGAAGGTGGGCGGGAGGGCCAGATACGCAGTATTTT. It specifies CASSPGRWAGGPDTQYF. The full variable domain, rest sourced from reference TRBV14 and TRBJ2-3, is EAGVTQFPSHSVIEKGQTVTLRCDPISGHDNLYWYRRVMGKEIKFLLHFVKESKQDESGMPNNRFLAERTGGTYSTLKVQPAELEDSGVYFCASSPGRWAGGPDTQYFGPGTRLTVL.

This clonotype appeared a few times. This sequence may be a read error, since a much larger clone differs from it by one base. The rearrangement links TRBV29-1 to TRBJ2-1; D unclear. The V gene lost 6 bases and the J gene lost 0 bases, with 12 bases spanning the gap. The CDR3 length is 14 residues. The germline gives CDR1 SQVTM, CDR2 ANQGSEA. The CDR3 sequence: CSVNTRFSYNEQFF. The CDR3 DNA sequence: TGCAGCGTCAATACGAGGTTCTCCTACAATGAGCAGTTCTTC.

This clonotype was found a few times. Possible read error: a much larger clone is one base away. The CDR3 DNA sequence: TGTGCCGGCAGCTCCCTGACAGGGGCCCTTGACGAGCAGTACTTC. Its translation: CAGSSLTGALDEQYF. The V gene is TRBV5-5, the J gene TRBJ2-7, with TRBD1 identical over 8 bases. Germline V lookup: CDR1 SGHKS, CDR2 YYEKEE (reference sequence). CDR3 length equals 15 residues.

As to this clonotype: Likely a read error: the CDR3 ends without its conserved phenylalanine or tryptophan. The limits of the CDR3 on the DNA are not certain, so only TCRdb's listed CDR3 is given. The rearrangement links TRBV11-2 to TRBJ2-7; the table's D call, TRBD2, has no DNA check behind it. From germline, CDR1 is SGHAT and CDR2 FQNNGV. Counting both end residues, the CDR3 totals 12 amino acids. CDR3: CASSSELAGVSL.

This clonotype was observed at least ten times. The chain links TRBV6-5 to TRBJ2-7; D is possibly TRBD2 (6 bases). Germline-derived CDR1 and CDR2 are MNHEY and SVGAGI. Trimming took 0 bases from V and 0 from J, leaving 15 bases between them. The CDR3 runs to 17 residues. CDR3 in amino acids: CASSYSKKRASSYEQYF. CDR3 sequence (DNA): TGTGCCAGCAGTTACTCGAAAAAGCGGGCGAGCTCCTACGAGCAGTACTTC.

This clonotype was seen only once. V and J are TRBV12-3 or TRBV12-4 and TRBJ1-1; the D is unclear. The CDR3 covers 14 residues. Trimming left V 6 bases short and J 0 bases short, with 11 bases between. The CDR3 loop is CASRRTRVNTEAFF. CDR3 DNA sequence: TGTGCCAGCAGACGCACAAGGGTGAACACTGAAGCTTTCTTT.

A note on this clonotype: This CDR3 fails to terminate in the conserved phenylalanine or tryptophan, so it likely reflects a read error. The chain employs TRBV14 and TRBJ1-2; D unresolved. V lost 10 bases, J lost 3 bases, and 24 bases lay in between. The CDR3 runs to 16 residues. Germline V gives CDR1 SGHDN, CDR2 FVKESK. The CDR3 nucleotides read TGTGCCAACAGTCCATACGACCAGTGGGCCGACTATGGCTACACCTCC. Protein: CANSPYDQWADYGYTS.

With respect to this clonotype: Likely a read error: the CDR3 ends without its conserved phenylalanine or tryptophan. J is TRBJ2-2 and V is TRBV11-2; tentatively, D is TRBD2 (6 bases). There are 15 residues in the CDR3. Trimming removed 6 bases from V and 5 bases from J, with 16 bases in between. Germline V gene lookup returns CDR1 SGHAT and CDR2 FQNNGV. The CDR3 DNA follows: TGTGCCAGCAGATTATGGGGGGATTCGACCGGGGAGCTGTTTTTA. Encoded protein: CASRLWGDSTGELFL.

This clonotype occurred once. V usage is TRBV25-1 and J usage is TRBJ2-7; D remains ambiguous. The CDR3 has 14 amino acids. Deletions cut 4 bases from V and 4 bases from J, with 14 bases between. Per the germline V gene, CDR1 is MGHDK and CDR2 is SYGVNS. The CDR3 nucleotides are TGTGCCAGCAGTGGACTTGTTACATTTTACGAGCAGTACTTC. Translation gives CASSGLVTFYEQYF.

Worth noting for this clonotype: Given a much more abundant clone one base away, this may be a read error. The rearrangement uses TRBV5-1 and TRBJ2-5; D is unclear. Germline CDR1 and CDR2: SGHRS and YFSETQ. The CDR3 is made up of 13 amino acids. The germline V and J ends were trimmed by 5 bases and 5 bases, with 13 bases remaining between them. CDR3 residues: CASRPNTVETQYF. As DNA, the CDR3 is TGCGCCAGCAGGCCTAACACAGTGGAGACCCAGTACTTC.

With respect to this clonotype: A much larger clone differs from this one at a single base, so this may be a read error. The chain couples TRBV6-6 to TRBJ2-1; D perhaps matches TRBD2 (5 bases). This CDR3 has 18 amino acids. With 0 bases removed from V and 12 bases from J, the gap between germline ends came to 27 bases. Germline values: CDR1 MNHNY, CDR2 SVGAGI (reference sequence). In DNA form, the CDR3 reads TGTGCCAGCAGTTACTCGAGTGGGAGTAGAAGAGTGCCTGAGGCGCAGTTCTTC. Translation gives CASSYSSGSRRVPEAQFF.

This rearrangement joins TRBV11-2 to TRBJ1-2, with 7 bases aligning to TRBD1. V trimming: 5 bases; J trimming: 0 bases; junction bases outside the gene matches: 3. The CDR3 consists of 14 residues. Germline lookup yields CDR1 SGHAT and CDR2 FQNNGV. This CDR3 reads CASSTGESNYGYTF. The CDR3, as DNA: TGTGCCAGCAGCACAGGGGAGTCTAACTATGGCTACACCTTC.

Worth noting for this clonotype: The CDR3 ends on some other residue instead of the conserved phenylalanine or tryptophan, so this is likely a read error. The V gene is TRBV4-1, the J gene TRBJ1-2, with 9 bases that match TRBD1. Germline V CDR1 and CDR2: MGHRA, YSYEKL. The CDR3 is 17 residues long. CDR3 sequence (DNA): TGCGCCAGCAACCACTCCCCGGGACAGGGACGTACGTATGGTTACACCTTA. Protein: CASNHSPGQGRTYGYTL.

Regarding this clonotype: The junction does not match germline at one end; this may be a read error. The chain uses TRBV28 and TRBJ2-2, with 9 bases fitting TRBD2. The V gene's germline CDR1 is MDHEN and CDR2 SYDVKM. The CDR3 sequence is 20 residues long. DNA for the CDR3: TGTGCCAGCAGTAGCCTCCGAACGGGAGTAGCGGGAGTGGGGACCGGGAAGCTGTTTTTT. This translates into CASSSLRTGVAGVGTGKLFF.

CDR3 nucleotide sequence: TGTGCCAGCAGCTTATACCGGCTAATTAGTGAGCAGTTCTTC. It encodes CASSLYRLISEQFF. V usage is TRBV11-2 and J usage is TRBJ2-1; D not certain. CDR3 length equals 14 residues. Germline CDR1 SGHAT, CDR2 FQNNGV. The germline V and J ends were trimmed by 2 bases and 9 bases, with 14 bases remaining between them.

This clonotype was counted ten times or more. J is TRBJ1-6 and V is TRBV12-3 or TRBV12-4, with D possibly being TRBD1 (6 bases). The CDR3 spans 14 residues. With 3 bases removed from V and 5 bases from J, the gap between germline ends came to 8 bases. The CDR3 is CASSFYRDNSPLHF. CDR3 sequence (DNA): TGTGCCAGCAGTTTTTACAGGGATAATTCACCCCTCCACTTT.

Notes on this clonotype: The CDR3 does not close with the conserved phenylalanine or tryptophan, likely indicating a read error. V usage is TRBV4-2 and J usage is TRBJ2-6; D unresolved. There are 17 residues in the CDR3. The germline V gene has CDR1 LGHNA and CDR2 YNFKEQ. The CDR3 region has the DNA TGTGTCAGCAGCACCTCACCCCTCGCGTCTGGGGCCAACGTCCTGACTTAC. The encoded protein is CVSSTSPLASGANVLTY.

Notes on this clonotype: A much larger clone lies one base from this, so it may be a read error. The chain employs TRBV7-8 and TRBJ2-1; TRBD2 aligns across 7 bases. Germline V gene sequence: CDR1 SGHVS, CDR2 FQNEAQ. CDR3 size: 16 residues. The J segment lost 7 bases and the V segment lost 8 bases, leaving 17 bases of the junction unmatched. CDR3 in amino acids: CASGPLGSGIRNEQFF. CDR3 DNA sequence: TGTGCCAGCGGCCCCCTGGGGAGCGGGATAAGGAATGAGCAGTTCTTC.

A word on this clonotype: The CDR3 does not close with the conserved phenylalanine or tryptophan, likely indicating a read error. V usage is TRBV11-2 and J usage is TRBJ2-3; 8 nucleotides align to TRBD2. This CDR3 has 18 residues. Trimming cost V 5 bases and J 3 bases; bases outside gene matches: 16. Germline CDR1 and CDR2: SGHAT and FQNNGV. CDR3 loop: CASSLTGLGGGPTDTQYL. Written as DNA, the CDR3 is TGTGCCAGCAGCCTAACGGGACTAGGGGGAGGGCCGACAGATACGCAGTATCTT.

As to this clonotype: This may be a read error: a much more frequent sequence differs by one nucleotide. The V gene is TRBV28, the J gene TRBJ2-3; TRBD1 might be the D (6 bases). CDR1 and CDR2 from the germline V gene are MDHEN and SYDVKM. CDR3 length: 14 amino acids. The CDR3 region has the DNA TGTGCCAGCAGTTGGGGGACACTCACAGGTACGCAGTATTTT. Amino acids: CASSWGTLTGTQYF.

The count of this clonotype is one. The CDR3 DNA is TGTACTAGCAGCTTAATTCCGGGACCAGGGGCCCAGTACTTC. Its translation is CTSSLIPGPGAQYF. V and J are TRBV11-2 and TRBJ2-5, with D perhaps matching TRBD1 or TRBD2 (6 bases each). The CDR3 has 14 amino acids. The germline V gene encodes CDR1 SGHAT and CDR2 FQNNGV. Full variable domain (remainder filled in from reference TRBV11-2 and TRBJ2-5): EAGVAQSPRYKIIEKRQSVAFWCNPISGHATLYWYQQILGQGPKLLIQFQNNGVVDDSQLPKDRFSAERLKGVDSTLKIQPAKLEDSAVYLCTSSLIPGPGAQYFGPGTRLLVL.

This clonotype has ten or more counts. V gene TRBV6-4 combines with J gene TRBJ1-6; 8 bases match TRBD1. Trimming removed 4 bases from V and 9 bases from J; junction bases left unmatched: 14. CDR3 length: 17 residues. Germline CDR1 MRHNA, CDR2 SNTAGT. The CDR3 sequence is CASSVPLPQQGVSPLHF. The CDR3, as DNA: TGTGCCAGCAGTGTCCCACTCCCGCAACAGGGGGTTTCACCCCTCCACTTT.

To note about this clonotype: Since a much larger clone is just one base distant, this may be a read error. The chain joins TRBV7-8 to TRBJ2-5, with TRBD2 identical over 9 bases. Germline CDR1 SGHVS, CDR2 FQNEAQ. The CDR3 extends over 15 amino acids. The CDR3: CASSQVAGVKEIQYF. The CDR3 bases are TGTGCCAGCTCTCAAGTAGCGGGAGTTAAAGAGATCCAGTACTTC.

This clonotype was seen only a few times. This may stem from a read error, because a much larger clone lies one nucleotide away. The chain couples TRBV10-3 to TRBJ1-1; tentative D call: TRBD1 (6 bases). The germline CDR1 and CDR2 sequences are ENHRY and SYGVKD. Trimming stripped 7 bases from V and 5 bases from J, with 17 bases between. CDR3 length: 14 amino acids. CDR3 sequence: CAINDLGGLTEAFF. The DNA of the CDR3 is TGTGCCATCAATGATCTTGGGGGGCTTACTGAAGCTTTCTTT.

This clonotype showed up just a few times. This chain joins TRBV9 and TRBJ2-5; D is uncertain. From germline, CDR1 is SGDLS and CDR2 YYNGEE. The CDR3 loop spans 12 amino acids. V gave up 4 bases and J gave up 5 bases, with 9 bases separating them. This CDR3 reads CASSSLGETQYF. In DNA, the CDR3 is TGTGCCAGCAGCAGTCTCGGGGAGACCCAGTACTTC. The variable domain in full, with the rest retrieved from reference TRBV9 and TRBJ2-5, is DSGVTQTPKHLITATGQRVTLRCSPRSGDLSVYWYQQSLDQGLQFLIQYYNGEERAKGNILERFSAQQFPDLHSELNLSSLELGDSALYFCASSSLGETQYFGPGTRLLVL.

On this clonotype: A read error may be the cause here, since a much bigger clone is one base away. The chain joins TRBV7-9 to TRBJ2-5, with TRBD1 matching over 9 bases. The trim removed 5 bases at V and 5 bases at J, leaving 12 bases unmatched. The CDR3 has 16 amino acids. Germline V lookup: CDR1 SEHNR, CDR2 FQNEAQ (reference sequence). The CDR3 here is CASSQGQGLLGETQYF. CDR3 DNA: TGTGCCAGCAGCCAGGGACAGGGTCTTCTCGGGGAGACCCAGTACTTC.

As for this clonotype: One end of the junction varies from germline; a read error may be responsible. The chain couples TRBV29-1 to TRBJ2-1; no reliable D call. The CDR3 spans 13 residues. Looked up from germline, CDR1 is SQVTM and CDR2 is ANQGSEA. The CDR3 is CSVVLWGYNEQLF. The CDR3, as DNA: TGCAGCGTTGTTCTGTGGGGATACAATGAGCAGTTATTC.

Comments on this clonotype: One base away lies a much larger clone, so this may be a sequencing read error. CDR3 bases: TGTGCCAGCACTCAGGGGGGTACGCGGTATTTT. Residues: CASTQGGTRYF. The chain employs TRBV2 and TRBJ2-3; possibly TRBD1 for D (7 bases). CDR3 length: 11 amino acids. Looked up from germline, CDR1 is SNHLY and CDR2 is FYNNEI.

The CDR3 loop reads CASSPVLARASSYNEQFF. CDR3 coding DNA: TGTGCCAGCAGCCCTGTACTAGCGCGGGCCAGCTCCTACAATGAGCAGTTCTTC. The chain has TRBV12-3 or TRBV12-4 and TRBJ2-1; 7 nucleotides match TRBD2. V shed 6 bases and J 0 bases; nucleotides not matched to a gene: 14. This CDR3 contains 18 residues.

In the case of this clonotype: Since a much larger clone is just one base distant, this may be a read error. CDR3 coding DNA: TGCGCCAGCAGGACCGTGAGTTACACTGAAGCTTTCTTT. Translated, it gives CASRTVSYTEAFF. The chain links TRBV5-1 to TRBJ1-1; no firm D call. With 5 bases removed from V and 3 bases from J, the gap between germline ends came to 11 bases. Germline CDR1 is SGHRS and CDR2 is YFSETQ. This CDR3 comprises 13 residues. The full variable domain, in which reference TRBV5-1 and TRBJ1-1 provide the parts outside the CDR3, is KAGVTQTPRYLIKTRGQQVTLSCSPISGHRSVSWYQQTPGQGLQFLFEYFSETQRNKGNFPGRFSGRQFSNSRSEMNVSTLELGDSALYLCASRTVSYTEAFFGQGTRLTVV.